The sequence of this T cell receptor beta chain was determined in a study of T cell responses to AZD1222 COVID-19 vaccine. The CDR3 is made up of 13 amino acids. V was clipped by 2 bases and J by 11 bases, with 15 bases between them. Germline V lookup: CDR1 MNHNS, CDR2 SASEGT. Generated by immunoSEQ multiplex PCR, the TCRdb table keeps only in-frame clones and is missing some. The table records about 140,000 clones, around 90% of them present only once. This clone was counted once. What it recognizes is unknown. Notes on the study in general: Spike-specific TCR breadth and depth rose after two AZD1222 doses. Females made up more of the donors, who were largely white British, and clonal diversity may have come out too low. Among spike-specific TCRs, nearly half reportedly target unmutated variant regions.

This chain links TRBV6-1 with TRBJ1-2; no reliable D call. The starting material was peripheral blood, obtained on day 0 of AZD1222 vaccination. The source is an adult in good health. The CDR3 reads CASSETFVSSYTF. The CDR3 DNA sequence: TGTGCCAGCAGTGAAACTTTTGTCTCCTCATACACCTTC.